One T cell receptor beta chain is described in this entry. The sample belongs to a study of blood T cell repertoires in COVID-19. Study-level information: Researchers got acute and convalescent COVID-19 samples from the United States, Italy and Spain. From T cells, B-cell-depleted T cells, or PBMCs came the material, which was cDNA or gDNA.

The ends were cut back, 6 bases at V and 3 bases at J, with 22 bases in the middle. Per germline, CDR1 SGHKS and CDR2 YYEKEE (reference sequence). This CDR3 has 17 residues. In the authors' workflow: Scientists estimated how many nucleated cells there were by amplifying reference gene primers. TCRdb keeps only in-frame clones here, not all; method: immunoSEQ multiplex PCR. That table gives V, J and clone size, and the DNA gave D and trimming. The table shows over 120,000 clones, with roughly 89% occurring only once. The sequencing sample was made of peripheral blood. This sequence originates from a woman aged 45-59 years with acute or convalescent COVID-19. The V gene is TRBV5-5, the J gene TRBJ1-5; D perhaps matches TRBD1 (6 bases). The CDR3 bases are TGTGCCAGCACCATGGACAGAGGGACCCATGACAATCAGCCCCAGCATTTT. Translation gives CASTMDRGTHDNQPQHF.